This T cell receptor beta chain was recovered during a study of blood T cells in healthy people across ages. The V end lost 3 bases, the J end lost 3 bases, and 0 bases lay between the germline ends. In germline, CDR1 is SQVTM, CDR2 ANQGSEA. The CDR3 runs to 10 residues. Together with a sample-barcoded 5' primer, a J-beta primer mix was included in a second PCR lasting about 7 to 12 cycles. In TCRdb, the 5' RACE reads were re-called with MiXCR into one record per CDR3 protein. The sample carries approximately 690,000 distinct CDR3 sequences, 40% to 45% recorded once. This clonotype was recorded at least ten times.

V usage is TRBV29-1 and J usage is TRBJ2-1; D remains unclear. Sequenced material: blood. This receptor was identified in a man older than 75 in good health. CDR3 region: CSVDYNEQFF. DNA for the CDR3: TGCAGCGTTGACTACAATGAGCAGTTCTTC.